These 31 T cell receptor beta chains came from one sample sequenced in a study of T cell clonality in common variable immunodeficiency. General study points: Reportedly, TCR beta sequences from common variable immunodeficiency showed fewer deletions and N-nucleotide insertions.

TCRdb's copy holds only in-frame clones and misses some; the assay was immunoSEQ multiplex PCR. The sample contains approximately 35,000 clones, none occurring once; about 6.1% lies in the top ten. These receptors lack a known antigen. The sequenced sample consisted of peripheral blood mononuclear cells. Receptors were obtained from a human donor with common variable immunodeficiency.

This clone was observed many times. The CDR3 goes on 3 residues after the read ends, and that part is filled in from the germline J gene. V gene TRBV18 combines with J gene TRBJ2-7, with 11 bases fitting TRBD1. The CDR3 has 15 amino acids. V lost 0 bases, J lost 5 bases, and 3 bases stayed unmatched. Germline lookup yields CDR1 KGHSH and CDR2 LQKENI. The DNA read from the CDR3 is TGTGCCAGCTCACCACCAGGACAGGGGGCCCACGAG. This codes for CASSPPGQGAHE. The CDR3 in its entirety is CASSPPGQGAHEQYF.

The CDR3 loop is CATKRGGADVEKLFF. CDR3 DNA, as far as it was read: TGTGCCACCAAGAGGGGGGGGGCGGACGTTGAAAAA. The gene calls are TRBV19 and TRBJ1-4; possible D gene TRBD1, 6 bases. The read ends 3 residues shy of where the CDR3 ends; the end is completed using the germline J gene. From germline, CDR1 is LNHDA and CDR2 SQIVND (reference sequence). This CDR3 is 15 amino acids long. The V end lost 10 bases, the J end lost 7 bases, and 22 bases lay between the germline ends.

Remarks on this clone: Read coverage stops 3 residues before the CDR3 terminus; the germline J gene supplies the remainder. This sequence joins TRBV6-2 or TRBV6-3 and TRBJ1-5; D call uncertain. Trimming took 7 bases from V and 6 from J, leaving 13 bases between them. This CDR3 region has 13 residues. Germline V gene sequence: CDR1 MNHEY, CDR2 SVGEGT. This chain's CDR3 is CASKGPTSQPQHF. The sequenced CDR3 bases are TGTGCCAGCAAGGGTCCCACGAGTCAGCCC.

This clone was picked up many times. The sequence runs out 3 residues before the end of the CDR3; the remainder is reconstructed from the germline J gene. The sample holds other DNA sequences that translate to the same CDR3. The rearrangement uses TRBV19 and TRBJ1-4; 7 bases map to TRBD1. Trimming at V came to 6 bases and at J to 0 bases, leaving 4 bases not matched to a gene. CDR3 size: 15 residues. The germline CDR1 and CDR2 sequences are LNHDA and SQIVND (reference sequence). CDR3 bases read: TGTGCCAGTAGCCCTGGGACAGCAACTAATGAAAAA. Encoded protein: CASSPGTATNEK. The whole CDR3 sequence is CASSPGTATNEKLFF. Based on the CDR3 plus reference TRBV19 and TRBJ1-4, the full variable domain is DGGITQSPKYLFRKEGQNVTLSCEQNLNHDAMYWYRQDPGQGLRLIYYSQIVNDFQKGDIAEGYSVSREKKESFPLTVTSAQKNPTAFYLCASSPGTATNEKLFFGSGTQLSVL.

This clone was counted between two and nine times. The CDR3 protein is CAWSVPLDLAKNIQYF. The DNA read from the CDR3 is TGTGCCTGGAGTGTCCCTTTAGATCTAGCCAAAAACATT. V is TRBV30 and J is TRBJ2-4; D unresolved. Read sequence stops 3 residues before the CDR3 end, and the germline J gene provides the missing end. The CDR3 sequence is 16 residues long. Between the trimmed V and J ends, which lost 0 bases and 0 bases, there was a span of 12 bases. From germline, CDR1 is GTSNPN and CDR2 SVGIG (reference sequence).

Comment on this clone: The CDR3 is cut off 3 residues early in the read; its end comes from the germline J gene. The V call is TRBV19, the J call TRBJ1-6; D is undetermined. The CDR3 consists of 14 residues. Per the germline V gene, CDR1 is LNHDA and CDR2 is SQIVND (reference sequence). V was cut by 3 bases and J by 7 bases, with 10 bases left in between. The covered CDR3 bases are TGTGCCAGTAGTATGTCAACCCGGAATTCACCC. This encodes CASSMSTRNSP. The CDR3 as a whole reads CASSMSTRNSPLHF. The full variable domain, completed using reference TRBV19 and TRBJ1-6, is DGGITQSPKYLFRKEGQNVTLSCEQNLNHDAMYWYRQDPGQGLRLIYYSQIVNDFQKGDIAEGYSVSREKKESFPLTVTSAQKNPTAFYLCASSMSTRNSPLHFGNGTRLTVT.

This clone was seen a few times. CDR3 bases read: TGTGCCAGTAGTATCAGGGGTGGAACAGATACG. This codes for CASSIRGGTDT. The whole CDR3 protein reads CASSIRGGTDTQYF. V is TRBV19 and J is TRBJ2-3; D is perhaps TRBD1 (6 bases). The CDR3 is cut off 3 residues early in the read; its end comes from the germline J gene. The V and J ends lost 3 bases and 3 bases respectively, with 10 bases between them. This CDR3 spans 14 amino acids. CDR1 and CDR2 (germline): LNHDA, SQIVND (reference sequence).

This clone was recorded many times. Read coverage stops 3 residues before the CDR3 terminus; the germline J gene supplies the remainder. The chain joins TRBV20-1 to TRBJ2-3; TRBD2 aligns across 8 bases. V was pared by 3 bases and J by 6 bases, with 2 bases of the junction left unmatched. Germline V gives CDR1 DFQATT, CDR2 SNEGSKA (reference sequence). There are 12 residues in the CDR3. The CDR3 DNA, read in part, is TGCAGTGCTAGCGGGGGGGCGGATACG. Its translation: CSASGGADT. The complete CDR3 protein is CSASGGADTQYF.

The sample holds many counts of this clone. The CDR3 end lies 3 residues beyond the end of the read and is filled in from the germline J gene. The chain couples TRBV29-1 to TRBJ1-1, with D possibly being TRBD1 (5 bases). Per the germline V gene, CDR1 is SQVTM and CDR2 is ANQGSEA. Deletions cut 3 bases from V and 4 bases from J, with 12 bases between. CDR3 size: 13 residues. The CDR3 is CSVDREGGTEAFF. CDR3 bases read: TGCAGCGTTGACAGGGAAGGAGGCACTGAA.

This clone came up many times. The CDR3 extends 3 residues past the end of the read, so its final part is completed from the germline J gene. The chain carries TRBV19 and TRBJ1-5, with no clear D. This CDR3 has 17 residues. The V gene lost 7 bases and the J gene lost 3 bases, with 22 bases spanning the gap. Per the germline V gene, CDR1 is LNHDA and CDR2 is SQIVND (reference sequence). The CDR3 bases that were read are TGTGCCAGTACCGCCAAGCCTCTCACCCTGTCCAATCAGCCC. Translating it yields CASTAKPLTLSNQP. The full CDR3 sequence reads CASTAKPLTLSNQPQHF.

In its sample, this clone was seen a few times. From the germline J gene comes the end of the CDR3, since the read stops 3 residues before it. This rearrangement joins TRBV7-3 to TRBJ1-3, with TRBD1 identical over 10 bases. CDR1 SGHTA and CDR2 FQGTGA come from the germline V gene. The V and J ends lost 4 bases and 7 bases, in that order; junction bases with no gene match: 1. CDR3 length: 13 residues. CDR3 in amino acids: CASSSGQGNTIYF. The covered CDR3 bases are TGTGCCAGCAGCTCGGGACAGGGGAACACC. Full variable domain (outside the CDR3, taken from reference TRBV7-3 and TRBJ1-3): GAGVSQTPSNKVTEKGKYVELRCDPISGHTALYWYRQSLGQGPEFLIYFQGTGAADDSGLPNDRFFAVRPEGSVSTLKIQRTERGDSAVYLCASSSGQGNTIYFGEGSWLTVV.

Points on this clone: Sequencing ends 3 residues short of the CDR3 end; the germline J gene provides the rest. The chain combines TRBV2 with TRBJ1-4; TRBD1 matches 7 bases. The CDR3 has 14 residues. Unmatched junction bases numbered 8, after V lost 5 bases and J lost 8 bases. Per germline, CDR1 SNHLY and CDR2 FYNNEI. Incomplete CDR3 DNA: TGTGCCAGCAGTCTGACAGGGTCGTCGGAAAAA. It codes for CASSLTGSSEK. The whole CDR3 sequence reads CASSLTGSSEKLFF.

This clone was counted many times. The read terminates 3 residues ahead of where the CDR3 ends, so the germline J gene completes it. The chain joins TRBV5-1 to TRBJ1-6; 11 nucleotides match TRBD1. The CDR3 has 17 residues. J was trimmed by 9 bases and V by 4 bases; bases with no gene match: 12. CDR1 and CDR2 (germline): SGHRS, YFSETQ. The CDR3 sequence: CASSPGQGASGRSPLHF. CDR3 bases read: TGCGCCAGCAGCCCCGGACAGGGGGCTTCGGGCCGTTCACCC.

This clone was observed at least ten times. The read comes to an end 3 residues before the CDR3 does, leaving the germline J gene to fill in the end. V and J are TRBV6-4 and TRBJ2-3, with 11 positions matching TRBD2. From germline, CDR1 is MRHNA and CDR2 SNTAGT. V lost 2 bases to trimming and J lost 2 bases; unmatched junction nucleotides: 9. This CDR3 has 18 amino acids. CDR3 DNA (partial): TGTGCCAGCAGTGACCACCGGGGTAGCGGGGGGGTCACAGATACG. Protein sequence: CASSDHRGSGGVTDT. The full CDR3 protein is CASSDHRGSGGVTDTQYF.

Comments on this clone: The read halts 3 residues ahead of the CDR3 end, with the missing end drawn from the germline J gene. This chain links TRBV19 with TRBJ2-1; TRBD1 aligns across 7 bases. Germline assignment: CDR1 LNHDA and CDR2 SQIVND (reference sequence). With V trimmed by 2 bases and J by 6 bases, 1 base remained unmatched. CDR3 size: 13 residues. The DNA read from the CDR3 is TGTGCCAGTAGTATATACAGGGGCAATGAG. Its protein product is CASSIYRGNE. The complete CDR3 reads CASSIYRGNEQFF.

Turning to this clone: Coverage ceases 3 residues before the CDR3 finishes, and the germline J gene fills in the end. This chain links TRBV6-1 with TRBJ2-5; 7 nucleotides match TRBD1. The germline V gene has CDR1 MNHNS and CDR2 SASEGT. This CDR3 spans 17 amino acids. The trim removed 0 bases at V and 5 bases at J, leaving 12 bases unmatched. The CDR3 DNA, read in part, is TGTGCCAGCAGTGAAGCTTCGACAGGGAGAACGCGGGAGACC. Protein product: CASSEASTGRTRET. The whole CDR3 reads CASSEASTGRTRETQYF.

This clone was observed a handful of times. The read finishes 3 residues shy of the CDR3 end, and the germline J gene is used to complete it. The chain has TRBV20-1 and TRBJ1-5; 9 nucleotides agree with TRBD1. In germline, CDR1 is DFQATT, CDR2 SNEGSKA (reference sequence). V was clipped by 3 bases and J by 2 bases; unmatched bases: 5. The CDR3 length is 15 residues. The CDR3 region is CSARSRDRGNQPQHF. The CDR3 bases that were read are TGCAGTGCTAGGAGCCGGGACAGGGGCAATCAGCCC.

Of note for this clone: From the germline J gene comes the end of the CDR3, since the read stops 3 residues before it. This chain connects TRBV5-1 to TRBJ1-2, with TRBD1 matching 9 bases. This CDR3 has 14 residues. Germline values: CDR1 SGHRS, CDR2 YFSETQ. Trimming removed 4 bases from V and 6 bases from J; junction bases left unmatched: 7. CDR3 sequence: CASSRTGDLDGYTF. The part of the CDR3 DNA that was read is TGCGCCAGCAGCAGGACAGGGGATTTGGATGGC.

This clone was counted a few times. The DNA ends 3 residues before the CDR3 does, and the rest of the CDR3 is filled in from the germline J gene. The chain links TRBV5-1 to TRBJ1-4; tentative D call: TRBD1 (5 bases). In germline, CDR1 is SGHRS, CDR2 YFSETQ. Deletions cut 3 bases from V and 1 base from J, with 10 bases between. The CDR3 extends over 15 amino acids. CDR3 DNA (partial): TGCGCCAGCAGCTACCAGGGAGGAACTAATGAAAAA. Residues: CASSYQGGTNEK. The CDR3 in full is CASSYQGGTNEKLFF.

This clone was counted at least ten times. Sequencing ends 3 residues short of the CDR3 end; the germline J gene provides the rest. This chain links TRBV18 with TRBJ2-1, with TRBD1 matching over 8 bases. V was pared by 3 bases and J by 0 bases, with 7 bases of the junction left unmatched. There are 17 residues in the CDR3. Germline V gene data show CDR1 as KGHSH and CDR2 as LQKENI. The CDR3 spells CASSPRTGLTSYNEQFF. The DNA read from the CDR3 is TGTGCCAGCTCACCCCGGACAGGGCTAACCTCCTACAATGAG.

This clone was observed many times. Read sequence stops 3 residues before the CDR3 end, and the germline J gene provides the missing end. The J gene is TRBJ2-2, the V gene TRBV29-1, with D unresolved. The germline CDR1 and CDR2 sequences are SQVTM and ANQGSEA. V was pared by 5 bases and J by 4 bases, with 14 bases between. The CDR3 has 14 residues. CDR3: CSVKPPSGTGELFF. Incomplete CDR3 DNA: TGCAGCGTTAAACCCCCATCCGGCACCGGGGAG.

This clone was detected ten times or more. The covered CDR3 bases are TGTGCCAGCAGCCTCCGACAGGGGACAGATACG. As protein: CASSLRQGTDT. The full CDR3 reads CASSLRQGTDTQYF. The rearrangement links TRBV7-2 to TRBJ2-3, with 8 bases identical to TRBD1. The read halts 3 residues ahead of the CDR3 end, with the missing end drawn from the germline J gene. V lost 5 bases, J lost 3 bases, and 4 bases stayed unmatched. CDR1 is SGHTA, CDR2 FQGNSA, per germline. The CDR3 loop spans 14 amino acids.

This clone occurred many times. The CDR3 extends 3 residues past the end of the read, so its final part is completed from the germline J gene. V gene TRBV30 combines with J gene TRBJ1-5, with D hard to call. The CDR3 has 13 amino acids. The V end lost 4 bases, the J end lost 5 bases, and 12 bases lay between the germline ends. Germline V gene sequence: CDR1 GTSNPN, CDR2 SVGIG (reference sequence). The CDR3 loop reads CAWNGGIDQPQHF. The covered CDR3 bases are TGTGCCTGGAACGGCGGGATCGATCAGCCC.

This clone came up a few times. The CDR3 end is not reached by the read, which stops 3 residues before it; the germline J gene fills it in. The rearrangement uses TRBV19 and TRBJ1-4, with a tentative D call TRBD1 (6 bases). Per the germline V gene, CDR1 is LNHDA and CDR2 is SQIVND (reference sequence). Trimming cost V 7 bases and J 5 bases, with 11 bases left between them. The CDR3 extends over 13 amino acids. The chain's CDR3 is CASKGQLNEKLFF. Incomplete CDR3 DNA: TGTGCCAGTAAGGGACAATTGAATGAAAAA.

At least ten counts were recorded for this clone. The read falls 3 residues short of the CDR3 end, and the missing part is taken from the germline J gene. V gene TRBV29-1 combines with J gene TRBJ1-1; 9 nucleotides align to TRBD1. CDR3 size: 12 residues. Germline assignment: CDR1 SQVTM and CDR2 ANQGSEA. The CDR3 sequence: CSVSGTGRGAFF. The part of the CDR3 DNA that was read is TGCAGCGTTTCCGGGACAGGGAGAGGA.

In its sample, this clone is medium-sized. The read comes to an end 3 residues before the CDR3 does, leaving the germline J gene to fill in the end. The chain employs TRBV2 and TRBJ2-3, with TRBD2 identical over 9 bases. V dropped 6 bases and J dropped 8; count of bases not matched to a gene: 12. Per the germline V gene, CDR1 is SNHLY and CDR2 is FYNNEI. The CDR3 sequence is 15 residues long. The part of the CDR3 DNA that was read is TGTGCCAGCAGCCCTAGCGGGGCCTCAGGGGGTACG. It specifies CASSPSGASGGT. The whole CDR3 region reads CASSPSGASGGTQYF.

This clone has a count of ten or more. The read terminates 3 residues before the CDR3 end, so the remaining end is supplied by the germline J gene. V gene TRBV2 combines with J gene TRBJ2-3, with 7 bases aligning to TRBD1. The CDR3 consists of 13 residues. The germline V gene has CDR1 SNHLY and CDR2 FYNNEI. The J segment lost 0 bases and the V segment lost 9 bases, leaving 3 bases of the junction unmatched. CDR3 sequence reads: CARGTASTDTQYF. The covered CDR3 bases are TGTGCCAGGGGGACAGCGAGCACAGATACG.

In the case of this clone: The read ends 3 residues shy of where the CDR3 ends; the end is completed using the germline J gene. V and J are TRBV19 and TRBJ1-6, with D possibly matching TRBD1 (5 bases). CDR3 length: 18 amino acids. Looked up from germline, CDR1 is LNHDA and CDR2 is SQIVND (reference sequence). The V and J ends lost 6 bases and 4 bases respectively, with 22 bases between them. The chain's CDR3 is CASSSGTSTFGYNSPLHF. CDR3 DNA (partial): TGTGCCAGTAGCTCCGGGACTTCCACCTTCGGGTATAATTCACCC.

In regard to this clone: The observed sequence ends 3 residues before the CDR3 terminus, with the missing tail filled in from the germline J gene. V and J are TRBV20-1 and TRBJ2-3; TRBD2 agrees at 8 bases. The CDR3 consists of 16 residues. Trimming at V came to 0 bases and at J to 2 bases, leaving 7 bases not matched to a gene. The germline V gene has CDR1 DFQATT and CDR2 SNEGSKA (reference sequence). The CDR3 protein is CSARDAERGSTDTQYF. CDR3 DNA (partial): TGCAGTGCTAGAGATGCGGAGCGGGGGTCCACAGATACG.

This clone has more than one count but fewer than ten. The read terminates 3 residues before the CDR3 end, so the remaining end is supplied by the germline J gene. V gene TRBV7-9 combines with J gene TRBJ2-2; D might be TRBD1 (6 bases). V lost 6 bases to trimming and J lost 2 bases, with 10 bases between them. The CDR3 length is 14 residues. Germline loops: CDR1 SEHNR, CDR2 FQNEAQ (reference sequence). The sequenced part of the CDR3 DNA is TGTGCCAGCAGACCCGGGACAAACACCGGGGAG. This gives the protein CASRPGTNTGE. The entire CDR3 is CASRPGTNTGELFF. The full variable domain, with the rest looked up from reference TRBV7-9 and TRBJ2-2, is DTGVSQNPRHKITKRGQNVTFRCDPISEHNRLYWYRQTLGQGPEFLTYFQNEAQLEKSRLLSDRFSAERPKGSFSTLEIQRTEQGDSAMYLCASRPGTNTGELFFGEGSRLTVL.

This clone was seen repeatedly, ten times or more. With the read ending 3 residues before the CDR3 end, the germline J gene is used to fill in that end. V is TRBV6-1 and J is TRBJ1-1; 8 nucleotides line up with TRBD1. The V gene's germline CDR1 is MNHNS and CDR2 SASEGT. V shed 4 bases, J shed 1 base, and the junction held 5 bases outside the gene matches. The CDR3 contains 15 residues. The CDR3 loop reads CASSGRQGTNTEAFF. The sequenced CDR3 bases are TGTGCCAGCAGTGGCCGACAGGGGACGAACACTGAA.